This record concerns one T cell receptor (beta chain) sequence. Antigen: not known. CDR3 length: 16 residues. CDR1 is WSHSY, CDR2 SAAADI, per germline. V dropped 3 bases and J dropped 3; count of bases not matched to a gene: 6. Vbeta (60) and Jbeta (13) primers were used in the PCR. Methods used by the authors: Counted up in a later analysis, unique TCR beta chains came to about 80 million, with about 9.9 million shared. The method was immunoSEQ multiplex PCR; TCRdb's version includes in-frame clones alone and lacks a portion of them. That table gives V, J and clone size, and the DNA gave D and trimming. This table lists around 120,000 clones. These data belong to a study of cytomegalovirus exposure and HLA in healthy donors. Findings and limits, study-wide: Reports described diagnosis of cytomegalovirus status by the classifier as highly specific and sensitive. Rarity marked most TCR sequences, yet some public TCRs occurred in many donors.

Sequenced: PBMCs. The chain carries TRBV10-2 and TRBJ2-1; TRBD2 aligns across 9 bases. The source of this sequence is a man aged 18 to 35 in good health and CMV-seronegative. The CDR3 coding sequence is TGCGCCAGCAGTGATCTAGCGGGGTCTCTCTACAATGAGCAGTTCTTC. This translates into CASSDLAGSLYNEQFF.